This is a list of T cell receptor beta chains from one sample in a study of response to subunit inactivated influenza vaccine. Via MiXCR, TCRdb re-called the RT-PCR reads, giving one row per CDR3 protein. The data contain approximately 310,000 distinct CDR3 sequences, just over 20% of them singletons. This specimen was PBMCs from blood, taken approximately 20 months after vaccination. All receptors come from a man between 50 and 75 years old who received an inactivated influenza vaccine. The CDR3 runs from the conserved cysteine through the conserved F or W.

V	J	length	CDR3
TRBV7-9	TRBJ1-1	14	CASGQGNGGTEAFF
TRBV5-1	TRBJ1-2	12	CASSLERGGYTF
TRBV7-9	TRBJ1-5	14	CASSDHRVGGSQHF
TRBV5-1	TRBJ1-4	16	CASSSGAGSTNEKLFF
TRBV30	TRBJ2-7	14	CAWSVLAGSYEQYF
TRBV5-1	TRBJ1-4	12	CASRGPDEKLFF
TRBV24-1	TRBJ2-1	13	CATSLTGGDEQFF
TRBV4-2	TRBJ1-4	14	CASSQELSREKLFF
TRBV7-2	TRBJ1-5	13	CASSPRSNQPQHF
TRBV20-1	TRBJ1-4	13	CSAFGQRSQVVFF
TRBV12-3/TRBV12-4	TRBJ2-7	17	CASPFLQRRKLSYEQYF
TRBV12-3/TRBV12-4	TRBJ2-4	16	CASLPNEALAKNIQYF
TRBV15	TRBJ1-3	18	CATSRDWGGAPIGNTIYF
TRBV7-8	TRBJ1-6	17	CASRQGRLSSYNSPLHF
TRBV27	TRBJ2-2	15	CASREQRLNTGELFF
TRBV20-1	TRBJ1-2	14	CSATLGIGVYGYTF
TRBV5-6	TRBJ1-5	16	CASSFGTGARNQPQHF
TRBV6-2/TRBV6-3	TRBJ2-7	14	CASSYGLGTAEQYF
TRBV20-1	TRBJ2-5	15	CSARDVTAYQETQYF
TRBV6-1	TRBJ2-7	16	CASRHQGGDTPYEQYF
TRBV5-6	TRBJ1-2	14	CASSSPRLNYGYTF
TRBV7-2	TRBJ1-4	14	CASSRDRENEKLFF
TRBV20-1	TRBJ2-7	12	CSARTGNTGQYF
TRBV20-1	TRBJ1-5	12	CSAGTGQQPQHF
TRBV4-2	TRBJ2-2	15	CASSHASGGAGELFF
TRBV12-3/TRBV12-4	TRBJ2-5	13	CASRTSGEESQYF
TRBV7-2	TRBJ1-5	16	CASSLVAWPTNQPQHF
TRBV6-2/TRBV6-3	TRBJ2-5	14	CASSPAGGPETQYF
TRBV6-2/TRBV6-3	TRBJ2-3	16	CASSDARGGRGDTQYF
TRBV20-1	TRBJ2-7	15	CSATDWGGCSYEQYF
TRBV11-1	TRBJ2-1	15	CASSFTSGSSGEQFF
TRBV6-6	TRBJ1-2	13	CASSQTGGYGYTF
TRBV4-2	TRBJ2-1	20	CASSQEKGLAGVSSYNEQFF
TRBV19	TRBJ1-4	14	CASNGRRSNEKLFF